This T cell receptor beta chain was sequenced in a study of blood T cells in healthy people across ages. This clonotype was detected only a few times. The antigen is unknown. Overall study findings and caveats: Age brought a roughly linear fall in TCR beta diversity measured per million T cells.

The use of a sample-barcoded 5' primer and a J-beta primer mix characterized a second PCR of about 7 to 12 cycles. TCRdb re-derived calls from the 5' RACE reads in MiXCR, one entry per CDR3 protein. This table holds around 800,000 distinct CDR3 sequences, around half found once. This clonotype was sampled from a man at least 80 years old in good health. The sample comprised blood.

The chain's CDR3 is CASSLNGLTYEQYF. In DNA, the CDR3 is TGTGCCAGCAGTTTAAACGGACTTACCTACGAGCAGTACTTC. The gene calls are TRBV12-3 or TRBV12-4 and TRBJ2-7, with D maybe TRBD2 (5 bases). The V end was cut by 2 bases, the J end by 2 bases, with 10 bases between. The CDR3 contains 14 residues.